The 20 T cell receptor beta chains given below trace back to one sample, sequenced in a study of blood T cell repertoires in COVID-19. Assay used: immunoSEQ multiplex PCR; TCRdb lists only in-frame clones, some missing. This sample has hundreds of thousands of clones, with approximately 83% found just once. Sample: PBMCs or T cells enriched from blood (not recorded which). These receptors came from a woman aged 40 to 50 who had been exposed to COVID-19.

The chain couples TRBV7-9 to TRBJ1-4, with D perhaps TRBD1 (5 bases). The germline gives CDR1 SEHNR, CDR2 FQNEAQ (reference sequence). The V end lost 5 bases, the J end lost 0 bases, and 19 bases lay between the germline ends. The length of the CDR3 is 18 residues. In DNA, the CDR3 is TGTGCCAGCAGCCCAAGCGGGGCAGGGCGAGCAACTAATGAAAAACTGTTTTTT. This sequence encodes CASSPSGAGRATNEKLFF. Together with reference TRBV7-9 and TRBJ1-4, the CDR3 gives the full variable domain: DTGVSQNPRHKITKRGQNVTFRCDPISEHNRLYWYRQTLGQGPEFLTYFQNEAQLEKSRLLSDRFSAERPKGSFSTLEIQRTEQGDSAMYLCASSPSGAGRATNEKLFFGSGTQLSVL.

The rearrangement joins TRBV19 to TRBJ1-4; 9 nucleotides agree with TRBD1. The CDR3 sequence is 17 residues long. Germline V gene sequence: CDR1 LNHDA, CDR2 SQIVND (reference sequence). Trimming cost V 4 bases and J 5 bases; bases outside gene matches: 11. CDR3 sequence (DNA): TGTGCCAGTAGTAGTCAGGACAGGGGATACGGCAATGAAAAACTGTTTTTT. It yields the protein CASSSQDRGYGNEKLFF.

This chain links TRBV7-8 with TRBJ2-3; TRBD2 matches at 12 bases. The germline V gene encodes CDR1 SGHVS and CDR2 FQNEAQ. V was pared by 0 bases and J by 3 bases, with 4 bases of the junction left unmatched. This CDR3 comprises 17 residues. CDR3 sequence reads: CASSLALAGGRTDTQYF. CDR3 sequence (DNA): TGTGCCAGCAGCTTAGCACTAGCGGGGGGTAGGACAGATACGCAGTATTTT.

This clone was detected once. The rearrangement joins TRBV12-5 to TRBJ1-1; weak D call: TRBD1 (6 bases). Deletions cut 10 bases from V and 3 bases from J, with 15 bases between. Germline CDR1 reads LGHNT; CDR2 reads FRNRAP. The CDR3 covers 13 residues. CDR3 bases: TGTGCTACCCTAGGGGGGGAGTACACTGAAGCTTTCTTT. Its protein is CATLGGEYTEAFF.

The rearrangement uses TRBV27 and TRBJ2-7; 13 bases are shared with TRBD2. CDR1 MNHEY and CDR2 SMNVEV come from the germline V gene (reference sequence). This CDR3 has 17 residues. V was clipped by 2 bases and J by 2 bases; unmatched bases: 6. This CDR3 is CASSLTPGLAGTYEQYF. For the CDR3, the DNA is TGTGCCAGCAGTTTAACCCCGGGACTAGCGGGGACCTACGAGCAGTACTTC.

As DNA, the CDR3 is TGTGCCAGCAGTTCGGTTCGTAATTCACCCCTCCACTTT. Protein sequence: CASSSVRNSPLHF. The V and J genes are TRBV28 and TRBJ1-6; D gene ambiguous. V dropped 4 bases and J dropped 6 bases, with 7 bases sitting between them. Germline CDR1 and CDR2: MDHEN and SYDVKM. The length of the CDR3 is 13 residues.

The CDR3 spells CASGSGQGGGYTF. The CDR3 DNA follows: TGTGCCAGCGGCTCAGGACAGGGTGGTGGCTACACCTTC. The chain couples TRBV27 to TRBJ1-2; 8 nucleotides align to TRBD1. The CDR3 totals 13 residues. In germline, CDR1 is MNHEY, CDR2 SMNVEV (reference sequence). The ends lost 8 bases at V and 7 bases at J; junction bases unmatched: 9.

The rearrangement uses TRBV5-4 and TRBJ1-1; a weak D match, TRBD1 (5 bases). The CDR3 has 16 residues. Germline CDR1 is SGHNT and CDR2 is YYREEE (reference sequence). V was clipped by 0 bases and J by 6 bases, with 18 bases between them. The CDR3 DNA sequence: TGTGCCAGCAGCTTGGAATCAGGGTTATCCTTCCCTGAAGCTTTCTTT. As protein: CASSLESGLSFPEAFF.

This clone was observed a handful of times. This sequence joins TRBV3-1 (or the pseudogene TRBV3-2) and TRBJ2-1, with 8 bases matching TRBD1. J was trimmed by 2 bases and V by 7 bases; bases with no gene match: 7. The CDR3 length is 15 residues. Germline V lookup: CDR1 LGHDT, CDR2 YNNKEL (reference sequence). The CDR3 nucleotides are TGTGCCAGCACCAGGGGGCAGGGCGCCTACAATGAGCAGTTCTTC. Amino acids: CASTRGQGAYNEQFF.

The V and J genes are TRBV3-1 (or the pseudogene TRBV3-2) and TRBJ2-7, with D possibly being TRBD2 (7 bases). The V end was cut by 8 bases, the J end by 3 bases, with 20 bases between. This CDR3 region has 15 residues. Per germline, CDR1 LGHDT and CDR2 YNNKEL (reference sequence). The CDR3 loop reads CASGKDAGALYEQYF. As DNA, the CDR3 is TGTGCCAGCGGGAAAGACGCGGGGGCCCTCTACGAGCAGTACTTC.

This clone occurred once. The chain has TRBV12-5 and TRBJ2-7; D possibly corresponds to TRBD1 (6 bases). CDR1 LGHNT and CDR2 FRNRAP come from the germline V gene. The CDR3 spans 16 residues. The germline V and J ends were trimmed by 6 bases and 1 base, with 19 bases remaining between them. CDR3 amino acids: CASGPGPGQISYEQYF. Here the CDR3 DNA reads TGTGCTAGTGGACCAGGACCGGGACAAATATCCTACGAGCAGTACTTC.

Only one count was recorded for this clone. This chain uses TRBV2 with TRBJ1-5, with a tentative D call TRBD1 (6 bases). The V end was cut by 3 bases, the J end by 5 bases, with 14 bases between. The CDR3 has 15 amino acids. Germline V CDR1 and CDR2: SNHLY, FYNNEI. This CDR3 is CASSEEGRGYQPQHF. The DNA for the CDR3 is TGTGCCAGCAGTGAGGAAGGCAGGGGATATCAGCCCCAGCATTTT.

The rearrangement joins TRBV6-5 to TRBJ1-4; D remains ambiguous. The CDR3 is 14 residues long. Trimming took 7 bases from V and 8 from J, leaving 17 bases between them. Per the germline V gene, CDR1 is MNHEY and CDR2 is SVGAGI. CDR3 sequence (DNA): TGTGCCAGCAATTATGTCCTTAACGGGGAAAAACTGTTTTTT. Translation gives CASNYVLNGEKLFF.

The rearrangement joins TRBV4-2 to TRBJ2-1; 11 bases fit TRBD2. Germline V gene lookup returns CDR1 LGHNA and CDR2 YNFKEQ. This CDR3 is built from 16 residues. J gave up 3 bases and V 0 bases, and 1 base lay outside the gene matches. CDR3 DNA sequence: TGTGCCAGCAGCCAAGAAGGACTAGCGGGCTACAATGAGCAGTTCTTC. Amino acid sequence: CASSQEGLAGYNEQFF.

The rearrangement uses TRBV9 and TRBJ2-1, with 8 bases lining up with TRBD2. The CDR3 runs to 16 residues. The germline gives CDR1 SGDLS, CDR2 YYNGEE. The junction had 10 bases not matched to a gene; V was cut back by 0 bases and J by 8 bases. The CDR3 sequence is CASSVVAGYTTDEQFF. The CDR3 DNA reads TGTGCCAGCAGCGTAGTAGCGGGGTATACAACAGATGAGCAGTTCTTC.

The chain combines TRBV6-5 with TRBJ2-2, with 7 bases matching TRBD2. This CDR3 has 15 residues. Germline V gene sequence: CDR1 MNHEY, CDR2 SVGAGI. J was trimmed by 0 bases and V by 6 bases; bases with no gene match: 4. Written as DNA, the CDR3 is TGTGCCAGCAGCCGCGGGGGTACGAACACCGGGGAGCTGTTTTTT. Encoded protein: CASSRGGTNTGELFF.

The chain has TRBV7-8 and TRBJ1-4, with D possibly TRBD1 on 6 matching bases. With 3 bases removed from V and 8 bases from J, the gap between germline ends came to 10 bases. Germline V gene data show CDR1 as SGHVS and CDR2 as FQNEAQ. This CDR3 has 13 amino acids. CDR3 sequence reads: CASSLGTREKLFF. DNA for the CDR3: TGTGCCAGCAGCTTGGGGACACGGGAAAAACTGTTTTTT.

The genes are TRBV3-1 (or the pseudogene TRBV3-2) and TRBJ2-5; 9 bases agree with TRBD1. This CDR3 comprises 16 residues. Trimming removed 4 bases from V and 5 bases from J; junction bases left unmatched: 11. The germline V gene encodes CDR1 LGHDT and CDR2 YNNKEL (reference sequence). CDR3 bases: TGTGCCAGCAGCCTTGGGACAGGGTCGGGTGGGGAGACCCAGTACTTC. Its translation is CASSLGTGSGGETQYF.

In nucleotides, the CDR3 is TGTGCCAGCAGCGGGCCGGGACAGAAACTCTACGAGCAGTACTTC. It translates to CASSGPGQKLYEQYF. The chain combines TRBV28 with TRBJ2-7, with 7 bases lining up with TRBD1. The CDR3 sequence is 15 residues long. Looked up from germline, CDR1 is MDHEN and CDR2 is SYDVKM. V shed 6 bases and J 3 bases; nucleotides not matched to a gene: 11.

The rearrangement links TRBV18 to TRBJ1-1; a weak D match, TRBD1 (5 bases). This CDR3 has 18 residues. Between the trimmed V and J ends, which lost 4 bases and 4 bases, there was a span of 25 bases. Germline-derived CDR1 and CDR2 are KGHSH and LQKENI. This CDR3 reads CASSHRGPGEAGGTEAFF. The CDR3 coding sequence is TGTGCCAGCTCACACCGGGGACCGGGGGAGGCTGGGGGCACTGAAGCTTTCTTT.